The clone carrying this T cell receptor beta chain was seen just once. Its cognate antigen is unknown. Some clones are missing from TCRdb's copy, which holds only in-frame ones; the method was immunoSEQ multiplex PCR. The data hold roughly 15,000 clones, with roughly 87% observed a single time. These data belong to a study of OX40 agonist ivuxolimab in advanced cancers. Study details: Clinicians treated patients with ivuxolimab, an agonistic anti-OX40 (CD134) antibody. Broader study findings: Both blood CD4+ and CD8+ T cells showed clonal growth by week 6 at 0.1 to 3.0 mg/kg.

CDR3 length: 13 residues. V was clipped by 4 bases and J by 7 bases; unmatched bases: 5. Germline assignment: CDR1 MGHDK and CDR2 SYGVNS. Blood specimens came from baseline, cycle 4 day 1, and cycle 7 day 1. The chain couples TRBV25-1 to TRBJ2-7; TRBD1 matches at 9 bases. The source of this sequence is an adult with an advanced solid tumor such as melanoma, head and neck, liver or kidney cancer. The sequenced sample was CD4+ or CD8+ T cells sorted from blood, obtained in a trial of the OX40 agonist ivuxolimab. As DNA, the CDR3 is TGTGCCAGCAGTGGCGACAGGGGGGGGGAGCAGTACTTC. Its translation is CASSGDRGGEQYF.